These 23 T cell receptor beta chains came from one sample sequenced in a study of cytotoxic CD8 clonotypes in ibrutinib-treated CLL. The assay was immunoSEQ multiplex PCR, and TCRdb's table has in-frame clones only and misses some. In the table there are over 200,000 clones, roughly 77% of which are singletons. The sample consisted of PBMCs, taken after 12 months of ibrutinib treatment. These receptors all stem from a human donor with chronic lymphocytic leukemia.

This clone was seen more than once but under ten times. The chain is built from TRBV28 and TRBJ2-1; the match to TRBD2 covers 10 bases. The CDR3 totals 15 residues. The V gene's germline CDR1 is MDHEN and CDR2 SYDVKM. V lost 8 bases, J lost 8 bases, and 12 bases stayed unmatched. The chain's CDR3 is CASAGSGRALDEQFF. In DNA form, the CDR3 reads TGTGCCAGCGCAGGGAGCGGGAGGGCCTTGGATGAGCAGTTCTTC. The full variable domain, completed using reference TRBV28 and TRBJ2-1, is DVKVTQSSRYLVKRTGEKVFLECVQDMDHENMFWYRQDPGLGLRLIYFSYDVKMKEKGDIPEGYSVSREKKERFSLILESASTNQTSMYLCASAGSGRALDEQFFGPGTRLTVL.

This clone was recorded a few times. The chain couples TRBV25-1 to TRBJ1-1; TRBD1 matches 8 bases. CDR3 length: 14 amino acids. CDR1 MGHDK and CDR2 SYGVNS come from the germline V gene. Trimming at V came to 6 bases and at J to 7 bases, leaving 10 bases not matched to a gene. The CDR3 bases are TGTGCCAGCAGGGGAGACAGGGGCCGGGATGAAGCTTTCTTT. Amino acids: CASRGDRGRDEAFF.

With respect to this clone: Other DNA sequences within the sample encode an identical CDR3. V usage is TRBV9 and J usage is TRBJ2-1, with TRBD2 matching 7 bases. After removal of 0 bases from V and 0 bases from J, the junction contained 3 bases not matched to a gene. Germline CDR1 SGDLS, CDR2 YYNGEE. This CDR3 comprises 16 residues. CDR3 residues: CASSVAGGSSYNEQFF. The CDR3 region has the DNA TGTGCCAGCAGCGTAGCAGGCGGGAGCTCCTACAATGAGCAGTTCTTC.

The chain carries TRBV5-1 and TRBJ2-1; unclear D gene. This CDR3 contains 15 residues. Germline assignment: CDR1 SGHRS and CDR2 YFSETQ. The V gene lost 0 bases and the J gene lost 1 base, with 8 bases spanning the gap. CDR3 sequence (DNA): TGCGCCAGCAGCTTGGACGGTGTGTCCTACAATGAGCAGTTCTTC. Amino acids: CASSLDGVSYNEQFF.

V and J are TRBV7-3 and TRBJ2-4, with D maybe TRBD2 (5 bases). V gave up 2 bases and J gave up 2 bases, with 7 bases separating them. This CDR3 spans 14 amino acids. The germline CDR1 and CDR2 sequences are SGHTA and FQGTGA. This CDR3 reads CASSLWESKNIQYF. CDR3 DNA sequence: TGTGCCAGCAGCTTATGGGAGTCCAAAAACATTCAGTACTTC.

The chain couples TRBV28 to TRBJ2-2, with 10 positions matching TRBD2. The CDR3 totals 17 residues. V lost 5 bases to trimming and J lost 6 bases; unmatched junction nucleotides: 12. Germline loops: CDR1 MDHEN, CDR2 SYDVKM. CDR3 in DNA: TGTGCCAGCAGTACATCCGGGCTAGCGGGAGCAGCCGGGGAGCTGTTTTTT. The encoded protein is CASSTSGLAGAAGELFF.

The chain is built from TRBV30 and TRBJ1-2; weak D call: TRBD1 (5 bases). Per germline, CDR1 GTSNPN and CDR2 SVGIG (reference sequence). V lost 5 bases to trimming and J lost 1 base, with 11 bases between them. The CDR3 has 13 amino acids. The CDR3 sequence: CAWLYRLNYGYTF. For the CDR3, the DNA is TGTGCCTGGCTTTACAGGCTTAACTATGGCTACACCTTC.

This chain uses TRBV5-5 with TRBJ1-1; D is ambiguous. The V gene lost 4 bases and the J gene lost 1 base, with 11 bases spanning the gap. Per the germline V gene, CDR1 is SGHKS and CDR2 is YYEKEE (reference sequence). This CDR3 spans 14 amino acids. CDR3 nucleotide sequence: TGTGCCAGCAGCCTACCCAAGGGGAACACTGAAGCTTTCTTT. It encodes CASSLPKGNTEAFF.

The chain combines TRBV27 with TRBJ1-1; weak D call: TRBD1 (6 bases). Looked up from germline, CDR1 is MNHEY and CDR2 is SMNVEV (reference sequence). The ends were cut back, 1 base at V and 11 bases at J, with 11 bases in the middle. The CDR3 loop spans 12 amino acids. CDR3 DNA: TGTGCCAGCAGTTTATGGGGGGGCTTGGCTTTCTTT. Translation: CASSLWGGLAFF.

This chain uses TRBV29-1 with TRBJ1-2; D uncertain. The V gene lost 0 bases and the J gene lost 7 bases, with 6 bases spanning the gap. This CDR3 spans 11 amino acids. CDR1 and CDR2 from the germline V gene are SQVTM and ANQGSEA. CDR3 coding DNA: TGCAGCGTTGAAGATTTGGGTGGCTACACCTTC. Translation: CSVEDLGGYTF. Full variable domain (missing parts from reference TRBV29-1 and TRBJ1-2): SAVISQKPSRDICQRGTSLTIQCQVDSQVTMMFWYRQQPGQSLTLIATANQGSEATYESGFVIDKFPISRPNLTFSTLTVSNMSPEDSSIYLCSVEDLGGYTFGSGTRLTVV.

This clone was observed at least ten times. The rearrangement links TRBV6-6 to TRBJ2-7; D is possibly TRBD2 (7 bases). This CDR3 has 14 residues. Trimming pared 5 bases from V and 4 bases from J, leaving 15 bases between. Germline CDR1 MNHNY, CDR2 SVGAGI (reference sequence). The CDR3 reads CASSHGGAGYEQYF. CDR3 nucleotide sequence: TGTGCCAGCAGTCATGGGGGGGCTGGGTACGAGCAGTACTTC.

V gene TRBV7-2 combines with J gene TRBJ2-7, with D maybe TRBD2 (5 bases). The germline V gene has CDR1 SGHTA and CDR2 FQGNSA. The CDR3 length is 14 residues. Trimming took off 5 bases at V and 5 bases at J, with 16 bases between the two ends. CDR3 bases: TGTGCCAGCAGCCCGAGCCGGGATGTCGACGAGCAGTACTTC. This sequence encodes CASSPSRDVDEQYF.

The V gene is TRBV10-2, the J gene TRBJ1-5, with D possibly TRBD1 on 6 matching bases. Trimming removed 3 bases from V and 0 bases from J, with 12 bases in between. CDR3 length: 16 amino acids. Germline V gene data show CDR1 as WSHSY and CDR2 as SAAADI. The CDR3 sequence: CASSDTRGSSNQPQHF. CDR3 DNA: TGCGCCAGCAGTGATACGAGGGGGTCTAGCAATCAGCCCCAGCATTTT.

This chain connects TRBV7-2 to TRBJ2-3; tentative D call: TRBD2 (5 bases). Germline V gives CDR1 SGHTA, CDR2 FQGNSA. The CDR3 extends over 15 amino acids. The V end was cut by 4 bases, the J end by 4 bases, with 15 bases between. CDR3 region: CASSSPAGNSDTQYF. CDR3 in DNA: TGTGCCAGCAGCTCTCCAGCCGGGAATTCAGATACGCAGTATTTT.

This clone was seen a single time. The V gene is TRBV6-5, the J gene TRBJ2-1; 9 bases map to TRBD1. This CDR3 contains 15 residues. Looked up from germline, CDR1 is MNHEY and CDR2 is SVGAGI. J was trimmed by 1 base and V by 6 bases; bases with no gene match: 4. Here the CDR3 reads CASRNRGRSYNEQFF. The CDR3 region has the DNA TGTGCCAGCAGGAACAGGGGGCGGTCCTACAATGAGCAGTTCTTC.

The chain employs TRBV7-9 and TRBJ1-2; D ambiguous. CDR3 length equals 16 residues. Looked up from germline, CDR1 is SEHNR and CDR2 is FQNEAQ (reference sequence). Trimming pared 5 bases from V and 3 bases from J, leaving 19 bases between. The CDR3 DNA reads as TGTGCCAGCAGCCCTTTGGGTGAGAAACTGGACTATGGCTACACCTTC. Translated, it gives CASSPLGEKLDYGYTF. The whole variable domain, filled in from reference TRBV7-9 and TRBJ1-2, reads DTGVSQNPRHKITKRGQNVTFRCDPISEHNRLYWYRQTLGQGPEFLTYFQNEAQLEKSRLLSDRFSAERPKGSFSTLEIQRTEQGDSAMYLCASSPLGEKLDYGYTFGSGTRLTVV.

The chain couples TRBV5-1 to TRBJ1-1, with TRBD1 as a possible D gene (6 bases). The germline gives CDR1 SGHRS, CDR2 YFSETQ. Trimming took off 1 base at V and 0 bases at J, with 22 bases between the two ends. The CDR3 totals 19 residues. The CDR3 protein is CASSLIVGSKGGLNTEAFF. The DNA of the CDR3 is TGCGCCAGCAGCTTGATAGTTGGCTCAAAAGGGGGACTGAACACTGAAGCTTTCTTT.

The gene calls are TRBV28 and TRBJ2-3, with D unclear. The CDR3 has 14 amino acids. Germline-derived CDR1 and CDR2 are MDHEN and SYDVKM. Trimming stripped 6 bases from V and 1 base from J, with 11 bases between. The CDR3 loop reads CASSLGPGTDTQYF. CDR3 DNA: TGTGCCAGCAGCCTCGGACCGGGCACAGATACGCAGTATTTT.

This clone has a single count. The rearrangement uses TRBV6-1 and TRBJ2-3, with a tentative D call TRBD1 (5 bases). Germline V gene sequence: CDR1 MNHNS, CDR2 SASEGT. The CDR3 totals 11 residues. V was pared by 4 bases and J by 12 bases, with 11 bases between. The CDR3 loop is CASSVVWGQYF. CDR3 DNA: TGTGCCAGCAGTGTGGTTTGGGGCCAGTATTTT.

The chain links TRBV5-1 to TRBJ2-3; TRBD1 agrees at 10 bases. The trim removed 5 bases at V and 2 bases at J, leaving 2 bases unmatched. Germline V CDR1 and CDR2: SGHRS, YFSETQ. CDR3 size: 14 residues. Here the CDR3 reads CASRGQGPTDTQYF. The CDR3 DNA reads as TGCGCCAGCAGGGGACAGGGGCCCACAGATACGCAGTATTTT.

This clone was counted at least ten times. The CDR3, as DNA: TGTGCCTGGAGTGAGGATACTAATCAGCCCCAGCATTTT. Residues: CAWSEDTNQPQHF. This chain connects TRBV30 to TRBJ1-5, with no clear D. CDR3 length: 13 residues. The V end was cut by 1 base, the J end by 4 bases, with 8 bases between. Germline V gives CDR1 GTSNPN, CDR2 SVGIG (reference sequence).

In its sample, this clone was seen a few times. The rearrangement joins TRBV30 to TRBJ1-5; TRBD1 matches 8 bases. V shed 2 bases, J shed 6 bases, and the junction held 9 bases outside the gene matches. Per germline, CDR1 GTSNPN and CDR2 SVGIG (reference sequence). CDR3 length: 15 amino acids. The CDR3: CAWSPDRGPSQPQHF. Here the CDR3 DNA reads TGTGCCTGGAGTCCCGACAGGGGCCCTAGTCAGCCCCAGCATTTT.

This clone has at least ten counts. This sequence joins TRBV9 and TRBJ1-3, with D perhaps matching TRBD1 (5 bases). Looked up from germline, CDR1 is SGDLS and CDR2 is YYNGEE. Trimming removed 4 bases at V and 0 bases at J, with 11 bases between. This CDR3 comprises 15 residues. The CDR3 protein is CASSYTGHSGNTIYF. Written as DNA, the CDR3 is TGTGCCAGCAGCTACACAGGACACTCTGGAAACACCATATATTTT.